Listed below are T cell receptor beta chains from one sample, sequenced in a study of T cells in localized non-small cell lung cancer. The repertoire was sequenced with immunoSEQ multiplex PCR; TCRdb's copy has only in-frame clones and lacks some. The sample has more than 10,000 clones; roughly 30% are singletons. This specimen was lung tumor tissue, taken before any cancer treatment. Every receptor here comes from a female donor aged 60 or older with stage I lung adenocarcinoma. CDR3s include the opening cysteine and the closing phenylalanine or tryptophan. A D gene is named only where the DNA matches it firmly. The size of a clone is reported for some rows only, either as once, few or many, or as a class for expanded clones.

V: TRBV11-3; size: -; D: TRBD1; J: TRBJ1-5; DNA: TGTGCCAGCAGCTTGCGGACAGGGCCTGCGGGACAGCCCCAGCATTTT; CDR3: CASSLRTGPAGQPQHF
V: TRBV11-3; size: medium-sized; D: -; J: TRBJ1-4; DNA: TGTGCCAGCAGCTTAGACCCTGTACGGGGTGAAAAACTGTTTTTT; CDR3: CASSLDPVRGEKLFF
V: TRBV11-3; size: many; D: -; J: TRBJ2-2; DNA: TGTGCCAGCAGCTTCTCCCTGAACACCGGGGAGCTGTTTTTT; CDR3: CASSFSLNTGELFF
V: TRBV12-5; size: -; D: -; J: TRBJ1-5; DNA: TGTGCTAGTGGCATGAGCAATCAGCCCCAGCATTTT; CDR3: CASGMSNQPQHF
V: TRBV15; size: few; D: -; J: TRBJ2-6; DNA: TGTGCCACCAGCGGATACAGGGACTCTGGGGCCAACGTCCTGACTTTC; CDR3: CATSGYRDSGANVLTF
V: TRBV29-1; size: few; D: -; J: TRBJ2-7; DNA: TGCAGCGTTGTCGCTAGCCACCTTGGGGAGCAGTACTTC; CDR3: CSVVASHLGEQYF
V: TRBV14; size: once; D: -; J: TRBJ1-1; DNA: TGTGCCAGCAGCCAAGGGGGGAACACTGAAGCTTTCTTT; CDR3: CASSQGGNTEAFF
V: TRBV11-3; size: -; D: -; J: TRBJ1-2; DNA: TGTGCCAGCAGCTTTGAGAGCGCACGTAGCTATGGCTACACCTTC; CDR3: CASSFESARSYGYTF
V: TRBV6-8; size: -; D: -; J: TRBJ2-2; DNA: TGTGCCAGCAGTTCGGGACACGTCAACACCGGGGAGCTGTTTTTT; CDR3: CASSSGHVNTGELFF
V: TRBV19; size: few; D: TRBD1; J: TRBJ1-2; DNA: TGTGCCAGTAAAAGGACGGTAACAGGGGATGGCTACACCTTC; CDR3: CASKRTVTGDGYTF
V: TRBV15; size: medium-sized; D: TRBD2; J: TRBJ2-2; DNA: TGTGCCACCAGCAGAGACGGGAGGAGTGCCGGGGAGCTGTTTTTT; CDR3: CATSRDGRSAGELFF
V: TRBV9; size: -; D: -; J: TRBJ1-1; DNA: TGTGCCAGCAGCTCCTCAGGGATTAGGACTGAAGCTTTCTTT; CDR3: CASSSSGIRTEAFF
V: TRBV18; size: -; D: -; J: TRBJ1-1; DNA: TGTGCCAGCTCACCACTCGCCACTGAAGCTTTCTTT; CDR3: CASSPLATEAFF
V: TRBV11-3; size: many; D: TRBD2; J: TRBJ2-1; DNA: TGTGCCAGCAGCGCCGGGACTAGGGGTAACAATGAGCAGTTCTTC; CDR3: CASSAGTRGNNEQFF
V: TRBV6-1; size: few; D: -; J: TRBJ1-4; DNA: TGTGCCAGCAGTGAAGACTGGGGCGAACTTGAAAAACTGTTTTTT; CDR3: CASSEDWGELEKLFF
V: TRBV11-3; size: many; D: TRBD2; J: TRBJ2-1; DNA: TGTGCCAGCAGCCGCCCAGTAGGGAGGGGACGGGAGCAGTTCTTC; CDR3: CASSRPVGRGREQFF
V: TRBV25-1; size: -; D: -; J: TRBJ1-1; DNA: TGTGCCAGCAGTGAATATCTGGGGAAGAGCACTGAAGCTTTCTTT; CDR3: CASSEYLGKSTEAFF
V: TRBV30; size: -; D: -; J: TRBJ1-1; DNA: TGTGCCTGGAGTGCGTTAGGGTTCCCGAGGAACACTGAAGCTTTCTTT; CDR3: CAWSALGFPRNTEAFF
V: TRBV19; size: -; D: -; J: TRBJ1-5; DNA: TGTGCCAGTATTAAAGGTTACAATCAGCCCCAGCATTTT; CDR3: CASIKGYNQPQHF
V: TRBV6-8; size: few; D: TRBD1; J: TRBJ2-2; DNA: TGTGCCAGCAGTCCGGGACAGGGCGGCCCGAACACCGGGGAGCTGTTTTTT; CDR3: CASSPGQGGPNTGELFF
V: TRBV14; size: -; D: -; J: TRBJ1-2; DNA: TGTGCCAGCGGAGGTGAACTTAACTATGGCTACACCTTC; CDR3: CASGGELNYGYTF
V: TRBV30; size: few; D: TRBD2; J: TRBJ2-1; DNA: TGTGCCTGGAGTCTCCATAGCGGGCGCTCCTACAATGAGCAGTTCTTC; CDR3: CAWSLHSGRSYNEQFF
V: TRBV5-1; size: -; D: -; J: TRBJ1-2; DNA: TGCGCCAGCAGCTTGGACAGCTCTAGAAACTATGGCTACACCTTC; CDR3: CASSLDSSRNYGYTF
V: TRBV11-3; size: -; D: TRBD2; J: TRBJ2-3; DNA: TGTGCCAGCAGCTTGGGAGGGCTAGCGGCAGATACGCAGTATTTT; CDR3: CASSLGGLAADTQYF
V: TRBV19; size: -; D: -; J: TRBJ2-3; DNA: TGTGCCAGTAGCACCGGGCTGGGGGATACGCAGTATTTT; CDR3: CASSTGLGDTQYF
V: TRBV9; size: few; D: -; J: TRBJ1-1; DNA: TGTGCCAGCAGCCCCAGGGACATCCTCAACACTGAAGCTTTCTTT; CDR3: CASSPRDILNTEAFF
V: TRBV6-1; size: few; D: -; J: TRBJ2-1; DNA: TGTGCCAGCAGTGAAGCATCCTTTTGGGAGCAGTTCTTC; CDR3: CASSEASFWEQFF
V: TRBV29-1; size: -; D: TRBD1; J: TRBJ1-3; DNA: TGCAGCGCAGGGACAGGGAGTGACACCATATATTTT; CDR3: CSAGTGSDTIYF
V: TRBV9; size: few; D: TRBD2; J: TRBJ2-3; DNA: TGTGCCAGCAGCGTAGGTGAGCGGGACACAGATACGCAGTATTTT; CDR3: CASSVGERDTDTQYF
V: TRBV4-1; size: few; D: -; J: TRBJ2-5; DNA: TGCGCCAGCAGCCAAGATTGGAGGGGAGGCCAAGAGACCCAGTACTTC; CDR3: CASSQDWRGGQETQYF
V: TRBV6-8; size: -; D: TRBD1; J: TRBJ1-1; DNA: TGTGCCAGCATTCCGGGACAGGTGAACACTGAAGCTTTCTTT; CDR3: CASIPGQVNTEAFF